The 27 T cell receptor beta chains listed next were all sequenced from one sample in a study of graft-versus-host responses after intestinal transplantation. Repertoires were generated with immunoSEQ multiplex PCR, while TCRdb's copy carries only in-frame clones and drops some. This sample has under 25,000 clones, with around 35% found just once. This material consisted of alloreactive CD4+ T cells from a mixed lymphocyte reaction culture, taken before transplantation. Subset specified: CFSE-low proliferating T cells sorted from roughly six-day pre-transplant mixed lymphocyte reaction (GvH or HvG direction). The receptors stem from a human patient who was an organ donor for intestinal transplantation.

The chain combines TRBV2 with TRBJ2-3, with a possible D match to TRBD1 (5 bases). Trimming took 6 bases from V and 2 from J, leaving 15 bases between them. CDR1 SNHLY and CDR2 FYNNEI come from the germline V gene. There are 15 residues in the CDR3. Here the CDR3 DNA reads TGTGCCAGCAGGTCGGTCGGACACTACACAGATACGCAGTATTTT. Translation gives CASRSVGHYTDTQYF. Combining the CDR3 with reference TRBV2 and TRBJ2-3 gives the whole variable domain EPEVTQTPSHQVTQMGQEVILRCVPISNHLYFYWYRQILGQKVEFLVSFYNNEISEKSEIFDDQFSVERPDGSNFTLKIRSTKLEDSAMYFCASRSVGHYTDTQYFGPGTRLTVL.

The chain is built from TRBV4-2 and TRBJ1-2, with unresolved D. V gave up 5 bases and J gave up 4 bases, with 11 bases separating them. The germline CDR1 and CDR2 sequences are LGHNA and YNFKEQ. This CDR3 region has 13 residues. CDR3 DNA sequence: TGTGCCAGCAGCTCCGGACGGGGCTATGGCTACACCTTC. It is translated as CASSSGRGYGYTF.

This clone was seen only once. The CDR3 coding sequence is TGCGCCAGCAGCTTCCAGACGGGCCAAGAGACCCAGTACTTC. This sequence encodes CASSFQTGQETQYF. The chain couples TRBV5-1 to TRBJ2-5; D call uncertain. This CDR3 spans 14 amino acids. V dropped 2 bases and J dropped 1 base, with 9 bases sitting between them. CDR1 and CDR2 (germline): SGHRS, YFSETQ.

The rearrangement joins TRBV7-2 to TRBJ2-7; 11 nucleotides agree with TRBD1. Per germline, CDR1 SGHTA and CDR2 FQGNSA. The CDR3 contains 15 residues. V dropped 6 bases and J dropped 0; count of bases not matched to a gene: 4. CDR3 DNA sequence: TGTGCCAGCAGTCAAGGGACAGGGGGCTCCTACGAGCAGTACTTC. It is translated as CASSQGTGGSYEQYF.

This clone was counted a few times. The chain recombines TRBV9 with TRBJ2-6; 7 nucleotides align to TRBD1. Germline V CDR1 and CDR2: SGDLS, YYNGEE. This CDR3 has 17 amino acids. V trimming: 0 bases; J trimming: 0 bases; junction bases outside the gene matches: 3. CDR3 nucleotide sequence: TGTGCCAGCAGCGTAGAGGACAGGACCTCTGGGGCCAACGTCCTGACTTTC. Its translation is CASSVEDRTSGANVLTF. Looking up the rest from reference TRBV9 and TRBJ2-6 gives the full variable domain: DSGVTQTPKHLITATGQRVTLRCSPRSGDLSVYWYQQSLDQGLQFLIQYYNGEERAKGNILERFSAQQFPDLHSELNLSSLELGDSALYFCASSVEDRTSGANVLTFGAGSRLTVL.

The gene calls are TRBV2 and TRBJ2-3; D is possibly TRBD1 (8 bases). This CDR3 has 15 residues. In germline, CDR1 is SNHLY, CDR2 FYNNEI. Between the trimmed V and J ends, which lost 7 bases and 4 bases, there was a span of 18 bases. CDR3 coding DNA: TGTGCCAGCAACAAACAGGGGGAGGGGGCAGATACGCAGTATTTT. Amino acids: CASNKQGEGADTQYF.

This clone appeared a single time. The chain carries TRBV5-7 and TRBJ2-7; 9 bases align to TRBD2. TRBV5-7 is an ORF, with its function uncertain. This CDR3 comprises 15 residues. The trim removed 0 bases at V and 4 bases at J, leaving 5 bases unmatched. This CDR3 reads CASSLGASGIYEQYF. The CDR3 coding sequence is TGTGCCAGCAGCTTGGGGGCTAGCGGGATTTACGAGCAGTACTTC.

This CDR3 is CAISDPGLAANEKLFF. For the CDR3, the DNA is TGTGCCATCAGTGACCCTGGTTTAGCTGCTAATGAAAAACTGTTTTTT. The chain has TRBV10-3 and TRBJ1-4; the D is unclear. Germline V gene data show CDR1 as ENHRY and CDR2 as SYGVKD. This CDR3 is built from 16 residues. V gave up 3 bases and J gave up 3 bases, with 14 bases separating them.

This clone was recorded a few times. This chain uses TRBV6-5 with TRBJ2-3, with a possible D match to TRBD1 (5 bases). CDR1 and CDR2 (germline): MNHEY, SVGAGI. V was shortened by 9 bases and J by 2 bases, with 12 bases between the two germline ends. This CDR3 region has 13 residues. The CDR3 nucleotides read TGTGCCAGTTTGGGGCGGTTCACAGATACGCAGTATTTT. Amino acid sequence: CASLGRFTDTQYF.

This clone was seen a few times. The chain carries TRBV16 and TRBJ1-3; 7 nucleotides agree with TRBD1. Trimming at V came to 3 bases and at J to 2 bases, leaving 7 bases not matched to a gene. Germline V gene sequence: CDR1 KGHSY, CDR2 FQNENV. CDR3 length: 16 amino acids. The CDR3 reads CASSHSGGRTGNTIYF. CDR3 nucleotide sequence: TGTGCCAGCAGCCACTCAGGGGGAAGGACTGGAAACACCATATATTTT.

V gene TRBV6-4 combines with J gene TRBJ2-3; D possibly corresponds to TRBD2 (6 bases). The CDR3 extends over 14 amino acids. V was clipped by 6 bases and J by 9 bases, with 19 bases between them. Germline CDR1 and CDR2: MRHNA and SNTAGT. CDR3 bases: TGTGCCAGCAGCACCACCGGGACTCGGGAGACGCAGTATTTT. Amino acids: CASSTTGTRETQYF.

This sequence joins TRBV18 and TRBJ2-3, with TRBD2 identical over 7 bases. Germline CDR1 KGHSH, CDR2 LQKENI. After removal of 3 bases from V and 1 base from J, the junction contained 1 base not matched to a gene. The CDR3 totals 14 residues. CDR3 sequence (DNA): TGTGCCAGCTCACCGAGCGGGGGCACAGATACGCAGTATTTT. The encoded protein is CASSPSGGTDTQYF.

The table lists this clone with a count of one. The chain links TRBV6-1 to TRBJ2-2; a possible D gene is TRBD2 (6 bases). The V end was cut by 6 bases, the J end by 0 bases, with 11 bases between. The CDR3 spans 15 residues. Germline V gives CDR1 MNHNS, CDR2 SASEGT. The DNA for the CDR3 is TGTGCCAGCAGCGCCGGGGGATCGAACACCGGGGAGCTGTTTTTT. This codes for CASSAGGSNTGELFF.

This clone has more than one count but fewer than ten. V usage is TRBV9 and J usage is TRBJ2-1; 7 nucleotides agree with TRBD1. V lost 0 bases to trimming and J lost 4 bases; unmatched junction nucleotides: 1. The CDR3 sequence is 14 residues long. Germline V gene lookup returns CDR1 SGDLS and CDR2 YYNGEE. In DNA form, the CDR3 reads TGTGCCAGCAGCGTAGGGGACAGATACAATGAGCAGTTCTTC. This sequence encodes CASSVGDRYNEQFF.

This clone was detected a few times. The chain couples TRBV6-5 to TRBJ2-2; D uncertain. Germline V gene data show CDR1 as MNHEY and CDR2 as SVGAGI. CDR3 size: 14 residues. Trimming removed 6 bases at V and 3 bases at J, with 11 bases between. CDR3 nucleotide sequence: TGTGCCAGCAGCTGGGAAGGGCACACCGGGGAGCTGTTTTTT. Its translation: CASSWEGHTGELFF.

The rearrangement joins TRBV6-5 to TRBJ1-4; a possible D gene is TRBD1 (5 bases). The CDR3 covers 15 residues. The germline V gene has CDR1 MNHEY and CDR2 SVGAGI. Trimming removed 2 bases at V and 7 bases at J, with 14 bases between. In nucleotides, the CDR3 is TGTGCCAGCAGTTACAGTTCGGGGACCGCTGAAAAACTGTTTTTT. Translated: CASSYSSGTAEKLFF.

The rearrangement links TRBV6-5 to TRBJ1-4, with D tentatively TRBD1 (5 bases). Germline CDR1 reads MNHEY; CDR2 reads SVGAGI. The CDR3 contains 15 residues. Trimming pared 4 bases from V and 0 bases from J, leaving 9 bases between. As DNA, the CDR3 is TGTGCCAGCAGTTCCAGGGATGCAACTAATGAAAAACTGTTTTTT. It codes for CASSSRDATNEKLFF.

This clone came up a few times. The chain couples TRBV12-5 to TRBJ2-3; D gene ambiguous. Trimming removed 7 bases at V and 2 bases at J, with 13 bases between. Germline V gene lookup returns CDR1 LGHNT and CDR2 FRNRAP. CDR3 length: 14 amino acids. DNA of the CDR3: TGTGCTAGTGCCCTAACCAGGCCCACAGATACGCAGTATTTT. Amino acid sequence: CASALTRPTDTQYF.

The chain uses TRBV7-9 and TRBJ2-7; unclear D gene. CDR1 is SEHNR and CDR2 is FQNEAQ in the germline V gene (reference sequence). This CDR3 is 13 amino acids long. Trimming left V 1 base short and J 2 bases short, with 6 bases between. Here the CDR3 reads CASSLGFPYEQYF. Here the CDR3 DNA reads TGTGCCAGCAGCTTAGGGTTTCCCTACGAGCAGTACTTC.

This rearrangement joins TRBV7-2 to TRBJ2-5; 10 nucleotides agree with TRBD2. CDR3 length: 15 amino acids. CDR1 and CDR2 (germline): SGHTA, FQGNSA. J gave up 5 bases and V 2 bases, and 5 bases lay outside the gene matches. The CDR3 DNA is TGTGCCAGCAGCTTAAGGTCTAGCGGGAGTGAGACCCAGTACTTC. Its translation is CASSLRSSGSETQYF.

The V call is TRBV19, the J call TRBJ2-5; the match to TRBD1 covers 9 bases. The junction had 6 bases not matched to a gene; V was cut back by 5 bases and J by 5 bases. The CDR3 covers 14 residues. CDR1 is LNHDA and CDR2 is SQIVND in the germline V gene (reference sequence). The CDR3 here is CASSVQGARETQYF. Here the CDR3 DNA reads TGTGCCAGTAGTGTACAGGGGGCACGGGAGACCCAGTACTTC.

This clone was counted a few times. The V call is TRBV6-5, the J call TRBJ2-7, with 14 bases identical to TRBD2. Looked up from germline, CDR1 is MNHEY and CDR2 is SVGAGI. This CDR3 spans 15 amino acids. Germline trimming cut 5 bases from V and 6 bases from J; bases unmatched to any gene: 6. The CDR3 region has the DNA TGTGCCAGCAGTACCGGGACTAGCGGGAGTATCGAGCAGTACTTC. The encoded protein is CASSTGTSGSIEQYF.

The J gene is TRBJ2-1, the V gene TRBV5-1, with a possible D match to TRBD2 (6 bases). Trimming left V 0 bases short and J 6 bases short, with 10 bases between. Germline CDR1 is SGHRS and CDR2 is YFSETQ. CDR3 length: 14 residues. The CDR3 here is CASSLAGVGNEQFF. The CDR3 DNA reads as TGCGCCAGCAGCTTGGCGGGAGTGGGCAATGAGCAGTTCTTC.

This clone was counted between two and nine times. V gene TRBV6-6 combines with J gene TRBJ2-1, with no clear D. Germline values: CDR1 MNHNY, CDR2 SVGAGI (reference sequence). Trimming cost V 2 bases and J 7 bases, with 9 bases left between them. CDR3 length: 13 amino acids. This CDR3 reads CASSYVGDNEQFF. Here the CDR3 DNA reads TGTGCCAGCAGTTACGTTGGGGATAATGAGCAGTTCTTC.

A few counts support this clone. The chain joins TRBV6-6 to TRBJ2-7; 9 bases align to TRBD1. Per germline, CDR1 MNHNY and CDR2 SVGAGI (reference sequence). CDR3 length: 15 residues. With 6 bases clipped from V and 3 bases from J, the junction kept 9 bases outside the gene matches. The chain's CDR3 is CASRTGTGSLYEQYF. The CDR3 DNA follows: TGTGCCAGCAGGACCGGGACAGGGAGCCTCTACGAGCAGTACTTC.

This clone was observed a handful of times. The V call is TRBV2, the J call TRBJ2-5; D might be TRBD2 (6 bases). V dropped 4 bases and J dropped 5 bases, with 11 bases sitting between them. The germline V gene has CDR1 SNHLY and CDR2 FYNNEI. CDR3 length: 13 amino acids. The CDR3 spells CASSGGLAETQYF. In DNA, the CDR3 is TGTGCCAGCAGTGGGGGTCTAGCGGAGACCCAGTACTTC.

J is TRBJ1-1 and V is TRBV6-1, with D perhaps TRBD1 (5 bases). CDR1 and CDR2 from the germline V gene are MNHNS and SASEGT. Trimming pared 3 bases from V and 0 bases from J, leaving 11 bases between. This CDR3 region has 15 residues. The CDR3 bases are TGTGCCAGCAGTGACGGGGGGGAGCTGAACACTGAAGCTTTCTTT. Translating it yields CASSDGGELNTEAFF.